These 6 T cell receptor beta chains share one sample of origin, sequenced in a study of blood T cell repertoires in COVID-19. Data came from immunoSEQ multiplex PCR; TCRdb stores just in-frame clones and leaves some out. The table lists 65,000 to 70,000 clones, 85% to 95% of them singletons, with 2.9% in the top ten. The specimen sequenced was peripheral blood. These receptors were collected from a man aged 70 or older with active COVID-19.

This chain links TRBV18 with TRBJ1-1; D is possibly TRBD1 (5 bases). Germline values: CDR1 KGHSH, CDR2 LQKENI. Trimming stripped 2 bases from V and 1 base from J, with 14 bases between. The length of the CDR3 is 16 residues. The CDR3 loop reads CASSPYTMTENTEAFF. CDR3 in DNA: TGTGCCAGCTCACCATACACAATGACAGAGAACACTGAAGCTTTCTTT.

This chain uses TRBV11-2 with TRBJ1-3; TRBD1 is a possible D gene (6 bases). Germline CDR1 is SGHAT and CDR2 is FQNNGV. V was clipped by 0 bases and J by 4 bases, with 10 bases between them. The CDR3 runs 15 residues. The CDR3 region is CASSLDPGQGNTIYF. In DNA, the CDR3 is TGTGCCAGCAGCTTAGATCCGGGACAAGGAAACACCATATATTTT.

The J gene is TRBJ1-2, the V gene TRBV4-2; no definite D call. The CDR3 is 16 residues long. Germline V gives CDR1 LGHNA, CDR2 YNFKEQ. V lost 1 base to trimming and J lost 0 bases, with 12 bases between them. CDR3 loop: CASSQGSQNANYGYTF. For the CDR3, the DNA is TGTGCCAGCAGCCAAGGGAGCCAAAACGCTAACTATGGCTACACCTTC.

V gene TRBV5-4 combines with J gene TRBJ2-1; no clear D gene. CDR3 length: 14 amino acids. V was pared by 2 bases and J by 3 bases, with 9 bases between. CDR1 is SGHNT, CDR2 YYREEE, per germline (reference sequence). CDR3 sequence reads: CASSFSTNYNEQFF. CDR3 DNA sequence: TGTGCCAGCAGCTTCTCTACTAACTACAATGAGCAGTTCTTC. The full variable domain, completed using reference TRBV5-4 and TRBJ2-1, is ETGVTQSPTHLIKTRGQQVTLRCSSQSGHNTVSWYQQALGQGPQFIFQYYREEENGRGNFPPRFSGLQFPNYSSELNVNALELDDSALYLCASSFSTNYNEQFFGPGTRLTVL.

This chain joins TRBV6-5 and TRBJ2-6; possibly TRBD1 for D (5 bases). Trimming shortened V by 8 bases and J by 0 bases, and 8 bases separated the two germline ends. The CDR3 covers 14 residues. Germline CDR1 MNHEY, CDR2 SVGAGI. CDR3 in DNA: TGTGCCAGCCTTGACAGCTCTGGGGCCAACGTCCTGACTTTC. Translated: CASLDSSGANVLTF.

This chain joins TRBV5-4 and TRBJ1-5; D not certain. The germline V gene has CDR1 SGHNT and CDR2 YYREEE (reference sequence). V was shortened by 3 bases and J by 1 base, with 11 bases between the two germline ends. The CDR3 length is 15 residues. CDR3 in DNA: TGTGCCAGCAGCTCTGGAGGTGGGAGCAATCAGCCCCAGCATTTT. Protein product: CASSSGGGSNQPQHF.